This TCR beta chain was profiled in a study of blood T cells in healthy people across ages. A J-beta primer mix and a sample-barcoded 5' primer were used in a second PCR of about 7 to 12 cycles. One entry per CDR3 protein, called by TCRdb with MiXCR from the 5' RACE reads. This sample has about 590,000 distinct CDR3 sequences, with 25% to 35% found just once. In germline, CDR1 is SGHAT, CDR2 FQNNGV. This CDR3 has 16 amino acids. V lost 4 bases, J lost 11 bases, and 17 bases stayed unmatched. The TCR was taken from a woman of 80 years or more in good health. The genes are TRBV11-2 and TRBJ2-5; 9 bases are shared with TRBD2. The sequenced sample consisted of blood. CDR3 DNA: TGTGCCAGCAGCTCCTCCCGAGCGGGGGGCGAGAATGAGCAGTACTTC. This encodes CASSSSRAGGENEQYF.